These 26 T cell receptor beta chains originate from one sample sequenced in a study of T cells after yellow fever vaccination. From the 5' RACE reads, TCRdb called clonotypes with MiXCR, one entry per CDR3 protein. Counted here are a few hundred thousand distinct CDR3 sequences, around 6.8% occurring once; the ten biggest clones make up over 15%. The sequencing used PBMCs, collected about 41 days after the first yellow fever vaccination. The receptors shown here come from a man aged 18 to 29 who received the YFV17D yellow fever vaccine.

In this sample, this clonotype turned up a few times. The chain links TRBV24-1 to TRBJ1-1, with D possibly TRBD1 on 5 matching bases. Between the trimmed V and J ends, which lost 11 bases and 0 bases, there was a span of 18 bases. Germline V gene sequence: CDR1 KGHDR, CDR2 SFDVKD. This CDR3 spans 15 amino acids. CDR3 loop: CAKNPGTPMNTEAFF. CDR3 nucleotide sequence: TGTGCCAAAAACCCCGGGACTCCCATGAACACTGAAGCTTTCTTT.

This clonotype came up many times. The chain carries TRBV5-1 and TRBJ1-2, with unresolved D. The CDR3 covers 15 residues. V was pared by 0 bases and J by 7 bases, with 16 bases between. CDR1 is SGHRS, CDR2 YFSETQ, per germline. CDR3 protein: CASSLAPPQPLGYTF. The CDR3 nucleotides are TGCGCCAGCAGCTTGGCTCCTCCTCAACCTCTTGGCTACACCTTC.

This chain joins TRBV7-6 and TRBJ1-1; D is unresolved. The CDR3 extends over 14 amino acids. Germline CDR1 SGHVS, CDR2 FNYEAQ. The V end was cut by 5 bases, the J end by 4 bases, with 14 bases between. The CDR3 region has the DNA TGTGCCAGCAGCAATGTTGATTGGAGCACTGAAGCTTTCTTT. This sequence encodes CASSNVDWSTEAFF.

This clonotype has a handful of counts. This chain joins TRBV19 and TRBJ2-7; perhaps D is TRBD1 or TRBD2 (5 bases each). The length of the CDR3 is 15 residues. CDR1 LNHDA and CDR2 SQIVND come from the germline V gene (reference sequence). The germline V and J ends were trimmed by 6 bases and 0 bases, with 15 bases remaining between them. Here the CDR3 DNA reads TGTGCCAGTAGCGACGGGACGGGGAGCTCCTACGAGCAGTACTTC. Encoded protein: CASSDGTGSSYEQYF.

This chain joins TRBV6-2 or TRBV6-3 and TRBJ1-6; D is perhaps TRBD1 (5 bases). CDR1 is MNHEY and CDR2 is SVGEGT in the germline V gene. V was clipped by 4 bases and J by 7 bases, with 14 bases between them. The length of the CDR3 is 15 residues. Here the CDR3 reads CASSSSGTGNSPLHF. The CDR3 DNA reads TGTGCCAGCAGTTCCTCCGGGACGGGCAATTCACCCCTCCACTTT.

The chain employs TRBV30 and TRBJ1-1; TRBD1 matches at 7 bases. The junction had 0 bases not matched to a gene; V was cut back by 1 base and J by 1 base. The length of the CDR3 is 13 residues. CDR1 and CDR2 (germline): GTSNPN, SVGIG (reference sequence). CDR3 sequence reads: CAWSEGANTEAFF. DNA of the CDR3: TGTGCCTGGAGTGAGGGGGCGAACACTGAAGCTTTCTTT.

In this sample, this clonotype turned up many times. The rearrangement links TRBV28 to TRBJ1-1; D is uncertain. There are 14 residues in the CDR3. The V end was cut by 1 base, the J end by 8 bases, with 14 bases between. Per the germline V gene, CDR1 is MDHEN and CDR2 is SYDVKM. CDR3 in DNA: TGTGCCAGCAGTTTATACCAAGTTGTGGGAGAAGCTTTCTTT. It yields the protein CASSLYQVVGEAFF. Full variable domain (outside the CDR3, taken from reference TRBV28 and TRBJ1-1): DVKVTQSSRYLVKRTGEKVFLECVQDMDHENMFWYRQDPGLGLRLIYFSYDVKMKEKGDIPEGYSVSREKKERFSLILESASTNQTSMYLCASSLYQVVGEAFFGQGTRLTVV.

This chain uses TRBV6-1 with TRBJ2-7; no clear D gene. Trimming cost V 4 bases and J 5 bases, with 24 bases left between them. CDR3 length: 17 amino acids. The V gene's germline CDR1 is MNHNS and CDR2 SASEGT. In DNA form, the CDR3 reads TGTGCCAGCAGTGTAGGGAATACCTACATCTCTTCCCACGAGCAGTACGTC. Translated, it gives CASSVGNTYISSHEQYV.

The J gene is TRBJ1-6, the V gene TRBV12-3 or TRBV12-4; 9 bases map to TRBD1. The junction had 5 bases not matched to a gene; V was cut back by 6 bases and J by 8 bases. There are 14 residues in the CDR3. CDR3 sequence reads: CASRIQGADSPLHF. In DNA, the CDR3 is TGTGCCAGCAGAATACAGGGGGCTGATTCACCCCTCCACTTT.

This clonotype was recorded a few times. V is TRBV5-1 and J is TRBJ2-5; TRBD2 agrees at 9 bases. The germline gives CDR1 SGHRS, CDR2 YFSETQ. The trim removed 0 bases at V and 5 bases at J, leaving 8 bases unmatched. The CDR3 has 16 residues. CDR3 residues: CASSLAASGAGETQYF. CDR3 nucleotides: TGCGCCAGCAGCTTGGCAGCTAGCGGGGCTGGGGAGACCCAGTACTTC.

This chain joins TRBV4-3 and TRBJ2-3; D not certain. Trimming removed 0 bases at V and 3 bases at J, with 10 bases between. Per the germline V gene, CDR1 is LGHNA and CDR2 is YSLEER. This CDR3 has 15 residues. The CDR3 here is CASSQEGERTDTQYF. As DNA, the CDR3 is TGCGCCAGCAGCCAAGAGGGCGAGAGGACAGATACGCAGTATTTT.

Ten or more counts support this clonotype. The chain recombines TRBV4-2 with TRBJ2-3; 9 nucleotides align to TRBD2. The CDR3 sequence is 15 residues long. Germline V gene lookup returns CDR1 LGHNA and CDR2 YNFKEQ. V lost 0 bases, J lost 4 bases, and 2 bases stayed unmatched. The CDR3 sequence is CASSQERGGPDTQYF. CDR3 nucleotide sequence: TGTGCCAGCAGCCAAGAGCGGGGGGGCCCAGATACGCAGTATTTT.

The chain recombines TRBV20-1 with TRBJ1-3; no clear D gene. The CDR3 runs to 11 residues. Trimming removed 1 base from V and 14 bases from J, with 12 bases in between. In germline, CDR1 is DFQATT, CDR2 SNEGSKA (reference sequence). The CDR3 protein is CSARGAGFVYF. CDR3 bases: TGCAGTGCTAGAGGAGCCGGATTTGTATATTTT.

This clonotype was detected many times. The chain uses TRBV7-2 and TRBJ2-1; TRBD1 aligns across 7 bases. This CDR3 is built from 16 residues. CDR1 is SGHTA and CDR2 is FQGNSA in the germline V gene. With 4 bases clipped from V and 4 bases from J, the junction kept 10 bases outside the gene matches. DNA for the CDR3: TGTGCCAGCAGCTCCGATCCCGGGACAGTGTACAATGAGCAGTTCTTC. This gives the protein CASSSDPGTVYNEQFF.

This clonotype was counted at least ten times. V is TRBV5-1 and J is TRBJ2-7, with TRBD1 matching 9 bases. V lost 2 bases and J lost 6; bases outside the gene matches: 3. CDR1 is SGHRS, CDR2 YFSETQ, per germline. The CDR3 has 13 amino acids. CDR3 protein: CASSFSTGGEQYV. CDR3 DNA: TGCGCCAGCAGCTTCTCGACAGGGGGCGAGCAGTACGTC.

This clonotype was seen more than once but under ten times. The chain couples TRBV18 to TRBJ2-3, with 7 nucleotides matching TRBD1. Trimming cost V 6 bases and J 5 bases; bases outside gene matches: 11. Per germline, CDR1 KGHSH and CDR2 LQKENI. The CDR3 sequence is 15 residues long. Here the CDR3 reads CASSPSRGQEDTQYF. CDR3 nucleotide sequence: TGTGCCAGCTCCCCCTCGAGGGGGCAGGAAGATACGCAGTATTTT.

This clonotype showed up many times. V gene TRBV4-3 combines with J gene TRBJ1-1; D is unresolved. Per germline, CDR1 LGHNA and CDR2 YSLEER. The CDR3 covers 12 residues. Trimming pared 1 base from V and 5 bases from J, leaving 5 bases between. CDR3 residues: CASSQGSTEAFF. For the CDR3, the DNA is TGCGCCAGCAGCCAAGGGAGTACTGAAGCTTTCTTT.

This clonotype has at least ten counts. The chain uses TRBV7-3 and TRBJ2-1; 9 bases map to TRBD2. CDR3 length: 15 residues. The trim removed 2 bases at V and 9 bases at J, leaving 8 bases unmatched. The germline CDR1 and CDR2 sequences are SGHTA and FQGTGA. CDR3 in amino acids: CASSLVSSGGGEQFF. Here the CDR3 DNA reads TGTGCCAGCAGCTTAGTTAGTAGCGGGGGTGGTGAGCAGTTCTTC. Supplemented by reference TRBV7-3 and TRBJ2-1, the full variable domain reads GAGVSQTPSNKVTEKGKYVELRCDPISGHTALYWYRQSLGQGPEFLIYFQGTGAADDSGLPNDRFFAVRPEGSVSTLKIQRTERGDSAVYLCASSLVSSGGGEQFFGPGTRLTVL.

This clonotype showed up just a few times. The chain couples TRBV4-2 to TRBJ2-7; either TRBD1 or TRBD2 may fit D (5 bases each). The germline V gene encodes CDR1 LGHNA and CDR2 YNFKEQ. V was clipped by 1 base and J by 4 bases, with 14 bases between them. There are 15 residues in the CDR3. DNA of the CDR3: TGTGCCAGCAGCCAAGGAGAGAACTGGGGGTACGAGCAGTACTTC. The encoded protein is CASSQGENWGYEQYF.

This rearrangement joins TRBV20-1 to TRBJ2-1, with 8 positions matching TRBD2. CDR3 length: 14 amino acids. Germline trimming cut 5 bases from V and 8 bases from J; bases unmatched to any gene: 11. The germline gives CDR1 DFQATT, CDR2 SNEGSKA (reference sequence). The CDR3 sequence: CSAGGGLEGHEQFF. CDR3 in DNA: TGCAGTGCTGGGGGGGGACTAGAGGGTCATGAGCAGTTCTTC.

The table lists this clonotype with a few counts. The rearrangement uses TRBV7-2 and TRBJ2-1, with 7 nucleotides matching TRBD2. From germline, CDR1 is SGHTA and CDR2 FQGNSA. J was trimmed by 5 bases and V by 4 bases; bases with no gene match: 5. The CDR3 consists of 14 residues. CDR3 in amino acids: CASSSGTTHNEQFF. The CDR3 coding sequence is TGTGCCAGCAGCTCCGGGACTACCCACAATGAGCAGTTCTTC.

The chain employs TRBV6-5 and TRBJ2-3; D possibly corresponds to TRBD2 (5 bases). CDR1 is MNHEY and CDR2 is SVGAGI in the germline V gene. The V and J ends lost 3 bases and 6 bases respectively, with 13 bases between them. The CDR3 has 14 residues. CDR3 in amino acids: CASSYVPGGDTQYF. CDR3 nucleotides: TGTGCCAGCAGTTATGTCCCTGGCGGGGATACGCAGTATTTT.

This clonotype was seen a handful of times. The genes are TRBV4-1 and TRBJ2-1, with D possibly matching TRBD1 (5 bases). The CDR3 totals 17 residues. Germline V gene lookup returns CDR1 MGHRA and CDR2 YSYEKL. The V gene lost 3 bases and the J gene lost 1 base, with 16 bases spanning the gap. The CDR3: CASSQRAGMVSYNEQFF. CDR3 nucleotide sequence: TGCGCCAGCAGCCAGCGTGCAGGGATGGTGTCCTACAATGAGCAGTTCTTC.

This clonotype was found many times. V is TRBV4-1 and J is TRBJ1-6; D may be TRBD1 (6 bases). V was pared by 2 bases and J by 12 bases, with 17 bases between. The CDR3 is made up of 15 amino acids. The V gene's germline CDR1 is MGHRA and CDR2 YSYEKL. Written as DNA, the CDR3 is TGCGCCAGCAGCCAAAACGCGGACAGTTTGGAACCCCTCCACTTT. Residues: CASSQNADSLEPLHF.

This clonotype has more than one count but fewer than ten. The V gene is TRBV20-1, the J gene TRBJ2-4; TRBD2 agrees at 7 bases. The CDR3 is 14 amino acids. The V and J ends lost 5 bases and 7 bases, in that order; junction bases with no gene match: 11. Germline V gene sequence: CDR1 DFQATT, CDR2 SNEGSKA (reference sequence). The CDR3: CSAASSSGLNIQYF. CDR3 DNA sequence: TGCAGTGCTGCAAGTTCTAGCGGTTTGAACATTCAGTACTTC.

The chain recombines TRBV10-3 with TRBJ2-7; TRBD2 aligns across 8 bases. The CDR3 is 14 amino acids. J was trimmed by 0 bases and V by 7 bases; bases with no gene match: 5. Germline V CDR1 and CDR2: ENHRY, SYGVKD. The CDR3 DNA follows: TGTGCCATCATGGCTAGCGGGTCCTCCTACGAGCAGTACTTC. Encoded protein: CAIMASGSSYEQYF.